A single sample gave rise to the 25 T cell receptor beta chains below, sequenced in a study of cytomegalovirus exposure and HLA in healthy donors. 60 Vbeta and 13 Jbeta primers were used in PCR. The table came from immunoSEQ multiplex PCR; TCRdb's copy has only in-frame clones and leaves some out. The profile covers around 160,000 clones, with around 80% appearing a single time and around 1% taken by the ten largest. Sequencing was done on a sample of PBMCs. These receptors were taken from a woman aged 40 to 55 in good health and CMV-seronegative.

This clone has only a few counts. The chain is built from TRBV18 and TRBJ1-2, with D maybe TRBD1 (5 bases). Trimming pared 3 bases from V and 2 bases from J, leaving 19 bases between. The CDR3 spans 17 residues. Germline CDR1 reads KGHSH; CDR2 reads LQKENI. The CDR3 region is CASSPIGAGEGNYGYTF. The CDR3 DNA sequence: TGTGCCAGCTCACCCATTGGGGCAGGAGAAGGGAACTATGGCTACACCTTC. The full variable domain, completed using reference TRBV18 and TRBJ1-2, is NAGVMQNPRHLVRRRGQEARLRCSPMKGHSHVYWYRQLPEEGLKFMVYLQKENIIDESGMPKERFSAEFPKEGPSILRIQQVVRGDSAAYFCASSPIGAGEGNYGYTFGSGTRLTVV.

This chain connects TRBV7-2 to TRBJ2-3; tentative D call: TRBD2 (5 bases). Trimming took off 5 bases at V and 2 bases at J, with 11 bases between the two ends. The CDR3 sequence is 14 residues long. CDR1 is SGHTA and CDR2 is FQGNSA in the germline V gene. As DNA, the CDR3 is TGTGCCAGCAGCCCGGGGATCGTCACAGATACGCAGTATTTT. Its translation: CASSPGIVTDTQYF.

The chain recombines TRBV30 with TRBJ1-1; no clear D. The CDR3 extends over 14 amino acids. From germline, CDR1 is GTSNPN and CDR2 SVGIG (reference sequence). Trimming removed 2 bases from V and 0 bases from J, with 10 bases in between. The CDR3 DNA reads TGTGCCTGGAGTTACGCCTATATGAACACTGAAGCTTTCTTT. Translating gives CAWSYAYMNTEAFF.

The chain uses TRBV28 and TRBJ2-1, with 8 bases lining up with TRBD2. V was pared by 5 bases and J by 3 bases, with 9 bases of the junction left unmatched. The CDR3 has 16 amino acids. Germline CDR1 is MDHEN and CDR2 is SYDVKM. DNA for the CDR3: TGTGCCAGCAGTCCTCTAACCGGGACTAGCTACAATGAGCAGTTCTTC. It specifies CASSPLTGTSYNEQFF.

The chain's CDR3 is CASSYLRQPSYEQYF. The CDR3 coding sequence is TGTGCCAGCAGTTACCTACGACAGCCTTCCTACGAGCAGTACTTC. The rearrangement links TRBV6-5 to TRBJ2-7; D perhaps matches TRBD1 (5 bases). This CDR3 has 15 amino acids. Looked up from germline, CDR1 is MNHEY and CDR2 is SVGAGI. The ends were cut back, 2 bases at V and 1 base at J, with 12 bases in the middle.

In its sample, this clone was seen once. This chain joins TRBV18 and TRBJ2-5, with D possibly TRBD2 on 6 matching bases. Looked up from germline, CDR1 is KGHSH and CDR2 is LQKENI. CDR3 length equals 13 residues. V was pared by 3 bases and J by 5 bases, with 10 bases between. CDR3 amino acids: CASSPGLGETQYF. The DNA for the CDR3 is TGTGCCAGCTCACCGGGACTCGGGGAGACCCAGTACTTC.

The V gene is TRBV28, the J gene TRBJ2-7, with 11 bases that match TRBD2. J gave up 2 bases and V 8 bases, and 2 bases lay outside the gene matches. CDR1 is MDHEN and CDR2 is SYDVKM in the germline V gene. This CDR3 has 13 amino acids. In nucleotides, the CDR3 is TGTGCCAGCCGGACTAGCGGGCCCTACGAGCAGTACTTC. Protein: CASRTSGPYEQYF.

The chain has TRBV25-1 and TRBJ2-5, with D perhaps matching TRBD2 (5 bases). Germline CDR1 and CDR2: MGHDK and SYGVNS. Trimming removed 5 bases at V and 5 bases at J, with 18 bases between. CDR3 size: 15 residues. Here the CDR3 reads CASSSNGEKRETQYF. As DNA, the CDR3 is TGTGCCAGCAGTTCTAACGGGGAAAAAAGGGAGACCCAGTACTTC.

This clone qualifies as medium-sized. This sequence joins TRBV27 and TRBJ2-3; D not certain. The germline V and J ends were trimmed by 4 bases and 3 bases, with 8 bases remaining between them. From germline, CDR1 is MNHEY and CDR2 SMNVEV (reference sequence). The CDR3 extends over 13 amino acids. Here the CDR3 reads CASSSFGTDTQYF. The DNA of the CDR3 is TGTGCCAGCAGTTCTTTCGGGACAGATACGCAGTATTTT.

The V gene is TRBV5-1, the J gene TRBJ1-1, with TRBD1 matching over 9 bases. This CDR3 region has 15 residues. Germline V gene data show CDR1 as SGHRS and CDR2 as YFSETQ. The V gene end was trimmed by 4 bases and the J gene end by 4 bases; junction bases not matched to a gene: 8. This chain's CDR3 is CASSQGGTGTTEAFF. CDR3 in DNA: TGCGCCAGCAGCCAAGGCGGGACAGGGACCACTGAAGCTTTCTTT.

This chain joins TRBV5-1 and TRBJ2-5; 9 bases agree with TRBD2. Trimming took 7 bases from V and 4 from J; bases not matched to a gene: 8. The germline V gene has CDR1 SGHRS and CDR2 YFSETQ. The CDR3 sequence is 14 residues long. Here the CDR3 reads CASHIAGVGETQYF. The CDR3, as DNA: TGCGCCAGCCATATAGCGGGAGTAGGAGAGACCCAGTACTTC.

The chain recombines TRBV7-3 with TRBJ2-2; 10 positions match TRBD2. From germline, CDR1 is SGHTA and CDR2 FQGTGA. The CDR3 covers 17 residues. Unmatched junction bases numbered 10, after V lost 3 bases and J lost 6 bases. The CDR3 nucleotides are TGTGCCAGCAGCTTGCAAGGGGGAGCGGGAGGGGCCGGGGAGCTGTTTTTT. Translating gives CASSLQGGAGGAGELFF.

The chain employs TRBV5-1 and TRBJ2-2; a possible D gene is TRBD2 (6 bases). This CDR3 has 17 residues. Trimming shortened V by 4 bases and J by 0 bases, and 16 bases separated the two germline ends. Germline CDR1 SGHRS, CDR2 YFSETQ. This CDR3 is CASSVLFGTSNTGELFF. In nucleotides, the CDR3 is TGCGCCAGCAGCGTCCTATTCGGGACTTCGAACACCGGGGAGCTGTTTTTT.

The chain carries TRBV18 and TRBJ1-1; 12 bases align to TRBD1. Germline V gives CDR1 KGHSH, CDR2 LQKENI. CDR3 length: 16 residues. V lost 6 bases to trimming and J lost 11 bases; unmatched junction nucleotides: 16. The CDR3 DNA reads as TGTGCCAGCTCTCCCGGGACAGGGGGCTCGTCGTTCGGGGCTTTCTTT. Translating gives CASSPGTGGSSFGAFF.

Only one count was recorded for this clone. V is TRBV19 and J is TRBJ1-2; 10 bases map to TRBD1. Germline V gives CDR1 LNHDA, CDR2 SQIVND (reference sequence). This CDR3 has 16 amino acids. J lost 2 bases, V lost 7 bases, and 10 bases had no gene match. In DNA, the CDR3 is TGTGCCAGTACCTCCCTGGGACAGGGGATAAACTATGGCTACACCTTC. Its protein is CASTSLGQGINYGYTF.

The rearrangement uses TRBV2 and TRBJ2-5; TRBD1 aligns across 9 bases. Trimming at V came to 5 bases and at J to 5 bases, leaving 6 bases not matched to a gene. The CDR3 has 14 residues. Germline V gene lookup returns CDR1 SNHLY and CDR2 FYNNEI. The CDR3 DNA reads as TGTGCCAGCAGTCCACAGGGGGCGCGGGAGACCCAGTACTTC. Amino acids: CASSPQGARETQYF.

The sample holds a few counts of this clone. J is TRBJ1-1 and V is TRBV2, with D possibly TRBD1 on 5 matching bases. CDR3 length: 13 amino acids. Germline V CDR1 and CDR2: SNHLY, FYNNEI. Deletions cut 7 bases from V and 3 bases from J, with 12 bases between. CDR3 residues: CASTRDFDTEAFF. CDR3 DNA: TGTGCCAGCACCCGGGACTTTGACACTGAAGCTTTCTTT. The variable domain in full, with the rest retrieved from reference TRBV2 and TRBJ1-1, is EPEVTQTPSHQVTQMGQEVILRCVPISNHLYFYWYRQILGQKVEFLVSFYNNEISEKSEIFDDQFSVERPDGSNFTLKIRSTKLEDSAMYFCASTRDFDTEAFFGQGTRLTVV.

J is TRBJ2-1 and V is TRBV19; tentative D call: TRBD2 (6 bases). Germline V gene sequence: CDR1 LNHDA, CDR2 SQIVND (reference sequence). V gave up 5 bases and J gave up 12 bases, with 20 bases separating them. The CDR3 is made up of 14 amino acids. The CDR3 DNA sequence: TGTGCCAGTAGTGAGACTGCGGAGGGCCCTCGGCAGTTCTTC. This codes for CASSETAEGPRQFF.

The chain is built from TRBV11-2 and TRBJ2-7, with 12 bases aligning to TRBD2. The CDR3 has 15 residues. CDR1 is SGHAT and CDR2 is FQNNGV in the germline V gene. With 5 bases clipped from V and 3 bases from J, the junction kept 5 bases outside the gene matches. CDR3 sequence: CASSHGTSGRYEQYF. DNA for the CDR3: TGTGCCAGCAGCCACGGGACTAGCGGGCGCTACGAGCAGTACTTC.

This clone was counted between two and nine times. The chain combines TRBV9 with TRBJ2-1, with 12 bases identical to TRBD1. V trimming: 3 bases; J trimming: 2 bases; junction bases outside the gene matches: 6. Germline-derived CDR1 and CDR2 are SGDLS and YYNGEE. The CDR3 runs to 17 residues. This chain's CDR3 is CASSAGTGGGPYNEQFF. The CDR3 bases are TGTGCCAGCAGCGCGGGGACAGGGGGCGGCCCCTACAATGAGCAGTTCTTC. The complete variable domain, with remaining parts taken from reference TRBV9 and TRBJ2-1, reads DSGVTQTPKHLITATGQRVTLRCSPRSGDLSVYWYQQSLDQGLQFLIQYYNGEERAKGNILERFSAQQFPDLHSELNLSSLELGDSALYFCASSAGTGGGPYNEQFFGPGTRLTVL.

The CDR3 DNA is TGTGCCAGCAGCTTACGCCCCTTGACTAGCGGGAGGGCCGGCAATGAGCAGTTCTTC. Its translation: CASSLRPLTSGRAGNEQFF. The chain combines TRBV7-9 with TRBJ2-1; 14 bases align to TRBD2. V dropped 2 bases and J dropped 6; count of bases not matched to a gene: 12. In germline, CDR1 is SEHNR, CDR2 FQNEAQ (reference sequence). CDR3 length equals 19 residues.

The V and J genes are TRBV6-1 and TRBJ2-7; 9 nucleotides align to TRBD1. Germline V gene lookup returns CDR1 MNHNS and CDR2 SASEGT. Losses at the gene ends were 7 bases for V and 3 bases for J; bases not matched to a gene: 7. The CDR3 sequence is 14 residues long. CDR3 in DNA: TGTGCCAGCATTCGGACAGGGGATTTCTACGAGCAGTACTTC. The encoded protein is CASIRTGDFYEQYF.

This sequence joins TRBV19 and TRBJ1-2, with 8 nucleotides matching TRBD1. CDR3 size: 15 residues. Looked up from germline, CDR1 is LNHDA and CDR2 is SQIVND (reference sequence). Trimming took 9 bases from V and 2 from J; bases not matched to a gene: 11. The CDR3 DNA is TGTGCCAGCCGACCAGACAGGGGCTGGAACTATGGCTACACCTTC. Translation gives CASRPDRGWNYGYTF.

The chain carries TRBV30 and TRBJ2-1, with 8 bases that match TRBD1. This CDR3 contains 11 residues. Germline V lookup: CDR1 GTSNPN, CDR2 SVGIG (reference sequence). J gave up 7 bases and V 7 bases, and 3 bases lay outside the gene matches. The CDR3 coding sequence is TGTGCCTTCGGGGACAGGAATGAGCAGTTCTTC. This encodes CAFGDRNEQFF.

This clone was seen once. The gene calls are TRBV7-8 and TRBJ2-3; 12 nucleotides line up with TRBD2. The ends lost 0 bases at V and 9 bases at J; junction bases unmatched: 4. The CDR3 loop spans 15 amino acids. Germline V gene lookup returns CDR1 SGHVS and CDR2 FQNEAQ. CDR3: CASSLAQLAGGTQYF. CDR3 DNA sequence: TGTGCCAGCAGCTTAGCGCAACTAGCGGGAGGCACGCAGTATTTT. Complete variable domain (other parts from reference TRBV7-8 and TRBJ2-3): GAGVSQSPRYKVAKRGQDVALRCDPISGHVSLFWYQQALGQGPEFLTYFQNEAQLDKSGLPSDRFFAERPEGSVSTLKIQRTQQEDSAVYLCASSLAQLAGGTQYFGPGTRLTVL.